This paragraph reports one T cell receptor (beta chain). No fewer than two post-ART and no fewer than one pre-ART PBMC samples existed for each donor. Participants with HIV, all of them, were treated in the United States. Cryopreserved PBMC, at about 0.85-10 million per sample, were present before DNA extraction. Survey level was the resolution at which the v3.0 immunoSEQ assay ran. The target of sequencing was about 35,000-50,000 T-cell genomes per sample. The data were produced by immunoSEQ multiplex PCR, yet TCRdb's version contains in-frame clones alone and is incomplete. The data show 14,000 or so clones, 88% seen once. The CDR3 covers 14 residues. Germline loops: CDR1 MNHEY, CDR2 SMNVEV (reference sequence). The V end lost 2 bases, the J end lost 8 bases, and 13 bases lay between the germline ends. The data were taken from a study of long-term antiretroviral therapy in people with HIV.

The sample in question was unsorted PBMCs, obtained 6.2 years after starting antiretroviral therapy. The chain joins TRBV27 to TRBJ1-3; D call uncertain. The receptor was isolated from a man aged 35-49 years with HIV. The CDR3 bases are TGTGCCAGCAGTTTAACAATTACCGGACACACCATATATTTT. Residues: CASSLTITGHTIYF.